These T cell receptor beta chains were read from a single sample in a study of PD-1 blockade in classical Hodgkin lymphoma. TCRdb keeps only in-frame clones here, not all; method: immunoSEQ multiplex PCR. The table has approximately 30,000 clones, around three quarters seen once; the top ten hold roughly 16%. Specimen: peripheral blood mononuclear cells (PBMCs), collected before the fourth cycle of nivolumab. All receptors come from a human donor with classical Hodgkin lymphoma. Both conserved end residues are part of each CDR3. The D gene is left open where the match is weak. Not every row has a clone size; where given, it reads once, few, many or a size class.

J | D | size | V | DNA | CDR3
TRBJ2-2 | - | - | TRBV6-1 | TGTGCCAGCAAGGAGCCGGGGTACACCGGGGAGCTGTTTTTT | CASKEPGYTGELFF
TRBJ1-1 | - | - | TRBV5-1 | TGCGCCAGCACCAGGGACGGTGGTATGAACACTGAAGCTTTCTTT | CASTRDGGMNTEAFF
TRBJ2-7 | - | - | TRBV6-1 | TGTGCCAGCAGTGCCGCGGGACCCGCCTACGAGCAGTACTTC | CASSAAGPAYEQYF
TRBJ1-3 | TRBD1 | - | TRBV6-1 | TGTGCCAGCAGTGCGACAGGGGCAGGAAACACCATATATTTT | CASSATGAGNTIYF
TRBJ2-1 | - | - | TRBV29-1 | TGCAGCGTTGAAAGTCCTAGGGAGAAGACAAGTGAGCAGTTCTTC | CSVESPREKTSEQFF
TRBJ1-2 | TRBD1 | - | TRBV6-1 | TGTGCCAGCAGTGAAGCGGTGGGGACAGGGTTTGGCTACACCTTC | CASSEAVGTGFGYTF
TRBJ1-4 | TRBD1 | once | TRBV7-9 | TGTGCCAGCAGCAGCCCAGGGGGCGAAAAACTGTTTTTT | CASSSPGGEKLFF
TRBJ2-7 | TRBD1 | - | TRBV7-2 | TGTGCCAGCAGCCAGAGGGGGCTAGTGGGGGAGCAGTACTTC | CASSQRGLVGEQYF
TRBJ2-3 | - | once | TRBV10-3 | TGTGCCATCAGTGAGTCGATTAGGACAACCTATAGCACAGATACGCAGTATTTT | CAISESIRTTYSTDTQYF
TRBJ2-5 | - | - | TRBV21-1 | TGTGCCAGCAGCAAAGAAAGAACAGAGCTGGAACCCCTAGCGGGAGGAGAGACCCAGTACTTC | CASSKERTELEPLAGGETQYF
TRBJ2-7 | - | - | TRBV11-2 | TGTGCCAGCAGCTTAGATAAGTCTAGCAGCTCCTACGAGCAGTACTTC | CASSLDKSSSSYEQYF
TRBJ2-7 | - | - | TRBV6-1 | TGTGCCAGCAGTGAAGAAGGCCGGGAGCAGTACTTC | CASSEEGREQYF
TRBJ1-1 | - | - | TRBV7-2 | TGTGCCAGCAGCTTAGCGGGGGTGAACACTGAAGCTTTCTTT | CASSLAGVNTEAFF
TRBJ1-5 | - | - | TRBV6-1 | TGTGCCAGCAGTGACCCAGGTGCAGGAGTTAGCAATCAGCCCCAGCATTTT | CASSDPGAGVSNQPQHF
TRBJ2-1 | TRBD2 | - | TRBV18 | TGTGCCAGCTCACCACTTCCCAGCGGGAGGGGTGAGCAGTTCTTC | CASSPLPSGRGEQFF
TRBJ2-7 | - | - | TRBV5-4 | TGTGCCAGCAGCTTGGTCGGAAACTTGAACGAGCAGTACTTC | CASSLVGNLNEQYF
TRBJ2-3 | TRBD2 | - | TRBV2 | TGTGCCAGCCAAAAGCGGGAGATCCCAGATACGCAGTATTTT | CASQKREIPDTQYF
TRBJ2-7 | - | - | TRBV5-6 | TGTGCCAGCAGCTTCGACACCTACGAGCAGTACTTC | CASSFDTYEQYF
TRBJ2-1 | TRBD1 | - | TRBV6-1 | TGTGCCAGCAGTGAAAGGGACAGGGTGTACAATGAGCAGTTCTTC | CASSERDRVYNEQFF
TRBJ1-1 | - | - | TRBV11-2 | TGTGCCAGCAGCTCGGGACAACCGAACACTGAAGCTTTCTTT | CASSSGQPNTEAFF
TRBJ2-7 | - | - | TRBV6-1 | TGTGCCAGCAGTAGAGCAGGAGACTACGAGCAGTACTTC | CASSRAGDYEQYF
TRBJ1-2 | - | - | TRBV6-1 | TGTGCCAGCAGTGAATACCAGGGAGCCGGCTACACCTTC | CASSEYQGAGYTF
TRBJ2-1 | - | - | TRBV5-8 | TGTGCCAGCAGCTTGATCTGGCTCAGCTCCTACAATGAGCAGTTCTTC | CASSLIWLSSYNEQFF
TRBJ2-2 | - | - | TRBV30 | TGTGCCTGGGCCAATCAGGGTTCCGGGGAGCTGTTTTTT | CAWANQGSGELFF
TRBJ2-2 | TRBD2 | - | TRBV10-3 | TGTGCCATCGCCCCCGGACTAGCGGGAGTGAGTACCGGGGAGCTGTTTTTT | CAIAPGLAGVSTGELFF
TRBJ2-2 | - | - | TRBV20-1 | TGCAGTGCCACTAGAGCCGGGGAGCTGTTTTTT | CSATRAGELFF
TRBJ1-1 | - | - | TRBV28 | TGTGCCAGCAGCCCGGGGGTCATGAACACTGAAGCTTTCTTT | CASSPGVMNTEAFF
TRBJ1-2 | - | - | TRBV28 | TGTGCCAGCAGCCGACCAGGGCGGGGGATCTATGGCTACACCTTC | CASSRPGRGIYGYTF
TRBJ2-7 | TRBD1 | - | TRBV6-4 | TGTGCCAGCAGTGAAATCCGGGACAGGGGCCCCACCTACGAGCAGTACTTC | CASSEIRDRGPTYEQYF
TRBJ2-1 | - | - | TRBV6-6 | TGTGCCAGCAGTTTGAAGCGATACAATGAGCAGTTCTTC | CASSLKRYNEQFF
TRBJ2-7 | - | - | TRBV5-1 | TGCGCCAGCAGCTCCGGACCGCCCGGCGAGCAGTACTTC | CASSSGPPGEQYF